This record covers a single T cell receptor beta chain. The data were taken from a study of OX40 agonist ivuxolimab in advanced cancers. Study background: It was ivuxolimab, an agonistic anti-OX40 (CD134) antibody, that patients were treated with. Ivuxolimab, which patients received intravenously every 2 weeks, was dosed at 0.01 to 10 mg/kg.

TCRdb keeps only in-frame clones here, not all; method: immunoSEQ multiplex PCR. Altogether tens of thousands of clones are present, about four fifths being singletons, with the ten largest covering roughly 1%. The CDR3 is 17 amino acids. J was trimmed by 8 bases and V by 3 bases; bases with no gene match: 12. Germline CDR1 is SGHTA and CDR2 is FQGTGA. The TCR comes from an adult with an advanced solid tumor such as melanoma, head and neck, liver or kidney cancer. The chain joins TRBV7-3 to TRBJ2-1; TRBD1 aligns across 11 bases. Sequences were derived from CD4+ or CD8+ T cells sorted from blood, sampled in a trial of the OX40 agonist ivuxolimab. CDR3 sequence: CASSFTPGTGGLHEQFF. CDR3 nucleotide sequence: TGTGCCAGCAGCTTTACTCCCGGGACAGGGGGTCTGCATGAGCAGTTCTTC.